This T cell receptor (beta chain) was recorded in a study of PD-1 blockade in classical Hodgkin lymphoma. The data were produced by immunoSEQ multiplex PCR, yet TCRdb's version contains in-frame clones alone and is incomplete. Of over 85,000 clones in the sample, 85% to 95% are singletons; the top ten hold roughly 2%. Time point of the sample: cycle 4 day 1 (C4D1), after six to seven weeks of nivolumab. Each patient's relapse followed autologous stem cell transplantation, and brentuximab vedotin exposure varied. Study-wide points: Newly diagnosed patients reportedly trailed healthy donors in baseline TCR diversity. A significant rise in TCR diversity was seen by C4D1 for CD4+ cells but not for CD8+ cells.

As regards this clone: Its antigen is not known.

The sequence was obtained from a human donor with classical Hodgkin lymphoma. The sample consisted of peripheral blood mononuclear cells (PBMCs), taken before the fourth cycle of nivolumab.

CDR3 sequence: CASRMARGLNSYEQYF. CDR3 bases: TGTGCCAGCAGGATGGCAAGAGGCCTGAACTCCTACGAGCAGTACTTC. The J gene is TRBJ2-7, the V gene TRBV7-2, with D unclear. This CDR3 contains 16 residues. Germline V lookup: CDR1 SGHTA, CDR2 FQGNSA. The V end was cut by 6 bases, the J end by 0 bases, with 18 bases between.